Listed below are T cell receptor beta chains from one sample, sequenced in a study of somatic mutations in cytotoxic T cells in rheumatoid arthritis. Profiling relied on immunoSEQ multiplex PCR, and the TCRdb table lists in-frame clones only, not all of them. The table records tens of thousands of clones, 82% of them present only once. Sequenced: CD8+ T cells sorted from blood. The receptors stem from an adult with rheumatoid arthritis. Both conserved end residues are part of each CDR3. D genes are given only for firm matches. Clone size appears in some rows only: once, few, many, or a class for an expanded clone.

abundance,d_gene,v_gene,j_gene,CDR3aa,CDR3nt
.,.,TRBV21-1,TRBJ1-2,CASSPNRPTGNLYGYTF,TGTGCCAGCAGCCCCAACCGGCCCACAGGGAACCTCTATGGCTACACCTTC
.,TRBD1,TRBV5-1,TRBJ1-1,CASSYPDETGRTEAFF,TGCGCCAGCAGCTACCCTGATGAGACAGGGAGGACTGAAGCTTTCTTT
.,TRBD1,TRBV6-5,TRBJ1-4,CASRGDRGLEKLFF,TGTGCCAGCAGAGGGGACAGGGGGCTTGAAAAACTGTTTTTT
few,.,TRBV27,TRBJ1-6,CASSLGGNSPLHF,TGTGCCAGCAGTTTAGGGGGTAATTCACCCCTCCACTTT
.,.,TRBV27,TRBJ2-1,CASSPGTEQFF,TGTGCCAGCAGTCCCGGGACCGAGCAGTTCTTC
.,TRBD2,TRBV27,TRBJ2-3,CASRVAGGGFSTDTQYF,TGTGCCAGCAGAGTAGCGGGTGGGGGGTTTAGCACAGATACGCAGTATTTT
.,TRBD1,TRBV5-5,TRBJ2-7,CASSLWDRFANEQYF,TGTGCCAGCAGCTTGTGGGACAGATTTGCGAATGAGCAGTACTTC
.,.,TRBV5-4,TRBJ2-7,CASSLGPTGTSYEQYF,TGTGCCAGCAGCTTGGGCCCCACCGGGACTTCCTACGAGCAGTACTTC
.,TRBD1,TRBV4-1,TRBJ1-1,CASSARQGGTEAFF,TGCGCCAGCAGCGCCCGACAGGGGGGCACTGAAGCTTTCTTT
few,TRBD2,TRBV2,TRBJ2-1,CASSPTSGYNEQFF,TGTGCCAGCAGTCCGACTAGCGGTTACAATGAGCAGTTCTTC
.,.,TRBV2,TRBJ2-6,CASRDGWRASSSGANVLTF,TGTGCCAGCAGGGACGGATGGAGGGCATCGAGCTCTGGGGCCAACGTCCTGACTTTC
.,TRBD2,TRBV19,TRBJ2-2,CASSIWASGTGELFF,TGTGCCAGTAGTATTTGGGCTAGCGGGACCGGGGAGCTGTTTTTT
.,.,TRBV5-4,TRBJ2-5,CASSLEDFQETQYF,TGTGCCAGCAGCTTGGAGGACTTCCAAGAGACCCAGTACTTC
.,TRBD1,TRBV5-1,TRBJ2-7,CASSAGTGGRYEQYF,TGCGCCAGCAGCGCCGGGACAGGGGGCCGCTACGAGCAGTACTTC
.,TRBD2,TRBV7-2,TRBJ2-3,CASSPTSGGPQDTQYF,TGTGCCAGCAGCCCGACTAGCGGGGGTCCACAAGATACGCAGTATTTT
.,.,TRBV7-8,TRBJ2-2,CASSPKGTGELFF,TGTGCCAGCAGCCCCAAAGGTACCGGGGAGCTGTTTTTT
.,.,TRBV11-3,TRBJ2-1,CASSLVAAFGYEQFF,TGTGCCAGCAGCTTAGTAGCGGCCTTCGGGTATGAGCAGTTCTTC
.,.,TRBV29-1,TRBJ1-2,CSVVGGASYGYTF,TGCAGCGTTGTGGGGGGGGCCAGCTATGGCTACACCTTC
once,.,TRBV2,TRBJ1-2,CASTWGEGNGYTF,TGTGCCAGCACCTGGGGAGAGGGGAATGGCTACACCTTC
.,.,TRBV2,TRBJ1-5,CASSERGRDHQPQHF,TGTGCCAGCAGTGAAAGGGGCAGGGACCATCAGCCCCAGCATTTT
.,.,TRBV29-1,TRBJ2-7,CSVDLGYEQYF,TGCAGCGTGGACCTGGGCTACGAGCAGTACTTC
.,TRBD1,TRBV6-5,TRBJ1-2,CASSYSQSRGQFGYTF,TGTGCCAGCAGTTACTCCCAGAGCAGGGGGCAGTTTGGCTACACCTTC
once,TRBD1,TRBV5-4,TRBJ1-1,CASSLEWDREAEAFF,TGTGCCAGCAGCTTGGAATGGGACAGGGAGGCTGAAGCTTTCTTT
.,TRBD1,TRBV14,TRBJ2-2,CASSRGQALTGELFF,TGTGCCAGCAGCCGAGGACAGGCCTTAACCGGGGAGCTGTTTTTT
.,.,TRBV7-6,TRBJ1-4,CASSLSRAVGEKLFF,TGTGCCAGCAGCTTAAGCAGGGCCGTCGGTGAAAAACTGTTTTTT
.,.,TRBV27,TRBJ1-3,CASSLSKTSGNTIYF,TGTGCCAGCAGTTTATCGAAGACCTCTGGAAACACCATATATTTT
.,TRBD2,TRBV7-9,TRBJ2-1,CASSPTSGGAGEQFF,TGTGCCAGCAGCCCGACTAGCGGGGGGGCCGGTGAGCAGTTCTTC
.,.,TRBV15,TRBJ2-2,CATSRGADQATGELFF,TGTGCCACCAGCAGAGGGGCAGACCAAGCAACCGGGGAGCTGTTTTTT
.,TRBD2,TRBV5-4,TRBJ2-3,CASSSRTSGVYADTQYF,TGTGCCAGCAGCTCGCGGACTAGCGGGGTTTATGCAGATACGCAGTATTTT
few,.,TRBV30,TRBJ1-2,CAWSVMDRNGYTF,TGTGCCTGGAGTGTTATGGATCGGAATGGCTACACCTTC
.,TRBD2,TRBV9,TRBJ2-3,CASSVEGGSDTQYF,TGTGCCAGCAGCGTAGAGGGAGGGTCAGATACGCAGTATTTT
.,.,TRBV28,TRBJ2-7,CASSLQIPVSYEQYF,TGTGCCAGCAGTTTACAGATCCCGGTATCCTACGAGCAGTACTTC
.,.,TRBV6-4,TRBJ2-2,CASSDSAGATGELFF,TGTGCCAGCAGTGACTCGGCGGGGGCCACCGGGGAGCTGTTTTTT
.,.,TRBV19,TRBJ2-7,CASSITITSYEQYF,TGTGCCAGTAGTATAACTATAACCTCCTACGAGCAGTACTTC
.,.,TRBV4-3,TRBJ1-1,CASSQDWGSNTEAFF,TGCGCCAGCAGCCAAGATTGGGGCTCGAACACTGAAGCTTTCTTT
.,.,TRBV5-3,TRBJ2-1,CARSLVSESSYNEQFF,TGTGCCAGAAGCTTGGTTTCGGAGAGCTCCTACAATGAGCAGTTCTTC
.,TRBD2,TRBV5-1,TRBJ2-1,CASSLGLAGGAGNEQFF,TGCGCCAGCAGCTTGGGCCTGGCCGGGGGGGCCGGTAATGAGCAGTTCTTC
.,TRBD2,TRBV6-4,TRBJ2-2,CASSDSTSGSGELFF,TGTGCCAGCAGTGACTCGACTAGCGGGAGCGGGGAGCTGTTTTTT
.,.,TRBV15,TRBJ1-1,CATSSAGTEAFF,TGTGCCACCAGCAGTGCAGGCACTGAAGCTTTCTTT
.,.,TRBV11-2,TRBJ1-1,CASSLGGPLAEAFF,TGTGCCAGCAGCTTAGGGGGACCCCTGGCTGAAGCTTTCTTT
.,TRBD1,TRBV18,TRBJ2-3,CASSGDSRGRDTQYF,TGTGCCAGCTCGGGGGACAGCCGAGGGAGAGATACGCAGTATTTT
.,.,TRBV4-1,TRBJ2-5,CASSQVGDREGETQYF,TGCGCCAGCAGCCAAGTAGGAGACCGAGAGGGAGAGACCCAGTACTTC
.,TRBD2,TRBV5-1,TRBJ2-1,CASSLTGSPAGVQFF,TGCGCCAGCAGCTTGACAGGGTCCCCAGCGGGAGTTCAGTTCTTC
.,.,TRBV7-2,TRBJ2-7,CASSFRGAQSYEQYF,TGTGCCAGCAGCTTCAGGGGGGCTCAATCCTACGAGCAGTACTTC
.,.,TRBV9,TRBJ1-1,CASSVEGGIGEAFF,TGTGCCAGCAGCGTGGAGGGGGGGATAGGAGAAGCTTTCTTT
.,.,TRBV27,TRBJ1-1,CASGAFLGGLNTEAFF,TGTGCCAGCGGCGCTTTTCTTGGGGGGTTGAACACTGAAGCTTTCTTT
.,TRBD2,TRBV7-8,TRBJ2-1,CASSRGSGRSIGEQFF,TGTGCCAGCAGCCGGGGGAGCGGGAGGTCAATTGGTGAGCAGTTCTTC
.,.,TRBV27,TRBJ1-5,CASSLGGRMNQPQHF,TGTGCCAGCAGTTTGGGGGGCCGGATGAATCAGCCCCAGCATTTT
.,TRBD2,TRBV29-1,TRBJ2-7,CSVTRGDLAYEQYF,TGCAGCGTTACCCGGGGGGACTTAGCCTACGAGCAGTACTTC
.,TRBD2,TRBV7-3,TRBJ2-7,CASSPTMGGSEQYF,TGTGCCAGCAGCCCCACTATGGGCGGGAGCGAGCAGTACTTC
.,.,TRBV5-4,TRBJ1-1,CASSSSSEAFF,TGTGCCAGCAGCTCCTCCTCCGAAGCTTTCTTT
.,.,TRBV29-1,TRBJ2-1,CSVEVWVGGLRLGNEQFF,TGCAGCGTTGAAGTATGGGTAGGGGGGTTAAGGCTGGGCAATGAGCAGTTCTTC
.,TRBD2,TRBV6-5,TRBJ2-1,CASSPDPGGSNEQFF,TGTGCCAGCAGCCCCGACCCCGGGGGGTCCAATGAGCAGTTCTTC
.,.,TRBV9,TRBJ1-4,CASSVNGGTTNEKLFF,TGTGCCAGCAGCGTCAACGGGGGAACAACTAATGAAAAACTGTTTTTT
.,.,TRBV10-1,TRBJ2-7,CASSWQGRPYEQYF,TGCGCCAGCAGCTGGCAGGGGAGGCCCTACGAGCAGTACTTC
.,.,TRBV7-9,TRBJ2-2,CAFLAPGTGELFF,TGTGCCTTCCTTGCCCCGGGCACCGGGGAGCTGTTTTTT
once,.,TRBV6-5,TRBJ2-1,CASSDDPGDNEQFF,TGTGCCAGCAGCGATGACCCTGGCGACAATGAGCAGTTCTTC
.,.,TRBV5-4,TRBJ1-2,CASSLGTDIGYYGYTF,TGTGCCAGCAGCTTGGGGACGGACATTGGGTACTATGGCTACACCTTC
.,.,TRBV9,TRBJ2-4,CASSVEGQSKNIQYF,TGTGCCAGCAGCGTAGAGGGGCAGAGCAAAAACATTCAGTACTTC